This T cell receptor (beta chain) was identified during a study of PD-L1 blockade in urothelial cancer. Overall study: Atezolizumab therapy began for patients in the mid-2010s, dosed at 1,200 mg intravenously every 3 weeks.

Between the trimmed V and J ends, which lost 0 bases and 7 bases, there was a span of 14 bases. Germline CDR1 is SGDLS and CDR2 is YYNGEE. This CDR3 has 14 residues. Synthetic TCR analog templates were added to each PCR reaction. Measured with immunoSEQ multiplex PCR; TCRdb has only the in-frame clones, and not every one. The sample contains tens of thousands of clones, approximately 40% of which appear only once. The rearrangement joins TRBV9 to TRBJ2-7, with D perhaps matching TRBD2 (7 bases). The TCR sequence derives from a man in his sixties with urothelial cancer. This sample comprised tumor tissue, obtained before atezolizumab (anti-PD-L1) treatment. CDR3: CASSVAGGQREQYF. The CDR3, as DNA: TGTGCCAGCAGCGTAGCCGGGGGGCAGAGGGAGCAGTACTTC.